This TCR beta chain was identified in a study of shared clonotypes between healthy human individuals. Across the whole study: A couple of female and a few male donors aged 18 to 49 were enrolled. Plates per donor: three CD4 naive, three CD4 memory, two CD8 naive, one CD8 memory.

Trimming left V 6 bases short and J 1 base short, with 15 bases between. From germline, CDR1 is SEHNR and CDR2 FQNEAQ (reference sequence). This CDR3 comprises 15 residues. Sequencing was performed with immunoSEQ multiplex PCR; in TCRdb, only in-frame clones are kept and a portion is missing. The profile shows 600,000 to 750,000 clones, roughly 78% of them singletons. This clone was found a few times. The chain employs TRBV7-9 and TRBJ2-5; D remains unclear. This receptor was taken from a woman between 25 and 40 years old in good health. Sequencing input: memory CD4+ T cells sorted from blood. Specified subset: CD45RA-negative fraction. In DNA, the CDR3 is TGTGCCAGCAGTGTTGGGGTGGGTAGCCAAGAGACCCAGTACTTC. Its protein is CASSVGVGSQETQYF. Filled out from reference TRBV7-9 and TRBJ2-5, the complete variable domain reads DTGVSQNPRHKITKRGQNVTFRCDPISEHNRLYWYRQTLGQGPEFLTYFQNEAQLEKSRLLSDRFSAERPKGSFSTLEIQRTEQGDSAMYLCASSVGVGSQETQYFGPGTRLLVL.